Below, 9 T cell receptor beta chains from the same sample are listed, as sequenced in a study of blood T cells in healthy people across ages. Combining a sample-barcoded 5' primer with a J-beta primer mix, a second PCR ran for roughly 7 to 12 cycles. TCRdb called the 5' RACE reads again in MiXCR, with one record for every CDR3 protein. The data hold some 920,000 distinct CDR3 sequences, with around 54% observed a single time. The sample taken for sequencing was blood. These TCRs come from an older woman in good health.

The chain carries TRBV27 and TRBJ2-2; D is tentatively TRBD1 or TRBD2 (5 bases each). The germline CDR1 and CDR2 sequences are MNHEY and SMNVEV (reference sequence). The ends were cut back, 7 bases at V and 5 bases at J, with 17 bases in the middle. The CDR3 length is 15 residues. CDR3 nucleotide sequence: TGTGCCAGCAAACCCGGGACGAGTTGGACCGGGGAGCTGTTTTTT. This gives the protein CASKPGTSWTGELFF.

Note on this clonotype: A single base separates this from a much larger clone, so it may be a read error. The CDR3 region is CSATSPSGRAVEQFF. The CDR3 region has the DNA TGCAGTGCGACTTCGCCTAGCGGGAGGGCGGTTGAGCAGTTCTTC. The chain links TRBV20-1 to TRBJ2-1, with 12 bases fitting TRBD2. The CDR3 length is 15 residues. Per the germline V gene, CDR1 is DFQATT and CDR2 is SNEGSKA (reference sequence). After removal of 6 bases from V and 9 bases from J, the junction contained 12 bases not matched to a gene.

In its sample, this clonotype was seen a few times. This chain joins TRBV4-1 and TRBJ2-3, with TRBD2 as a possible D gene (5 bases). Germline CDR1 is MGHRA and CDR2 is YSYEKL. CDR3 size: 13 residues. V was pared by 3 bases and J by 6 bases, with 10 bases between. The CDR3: CASSHILVDTQYF. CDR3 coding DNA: TGCGCCAGCAGCCATATACTAGTCGATACGCAGTATTTT.

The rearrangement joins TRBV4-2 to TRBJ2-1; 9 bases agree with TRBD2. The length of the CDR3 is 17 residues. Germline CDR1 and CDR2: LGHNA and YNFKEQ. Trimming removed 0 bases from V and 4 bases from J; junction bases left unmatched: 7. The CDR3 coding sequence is TGTGCCAGCAGCCAAGACGGTTTCGCGGGAGGGTACAATGAGCAGTTCTTC. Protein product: CASSQDGFAGGYNEQFF.

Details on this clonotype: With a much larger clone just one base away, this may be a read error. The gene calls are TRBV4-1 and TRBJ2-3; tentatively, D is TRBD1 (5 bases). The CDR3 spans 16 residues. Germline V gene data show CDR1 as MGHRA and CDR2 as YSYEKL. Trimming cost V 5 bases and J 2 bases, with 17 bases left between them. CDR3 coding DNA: TGCGCCAGCAGCGGGGCTGGGTATTTCCACACAGATACGCAGTATTTT. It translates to CASSGAGYFHTDTQYF.

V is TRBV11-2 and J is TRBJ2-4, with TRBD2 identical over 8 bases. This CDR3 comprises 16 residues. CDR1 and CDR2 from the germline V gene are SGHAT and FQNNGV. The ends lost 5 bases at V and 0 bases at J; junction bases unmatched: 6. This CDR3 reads CASSMDLAGAKNIQYF. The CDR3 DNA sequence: TGTGCCAGCAGCATGGATCTAGCGGGAGCCAAAAACATTCAGTACTTC. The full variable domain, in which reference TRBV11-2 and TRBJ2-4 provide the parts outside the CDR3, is EAGVAQSPRYKIIEKRQSVAFWCNPISGHATLYWYQQILGQGPKLLIQFQNNGVVDDSQLPKDRFSAERLKGVDSTLKIQPAKLEDSAVYLCASSMDLAGAKNIQYFGAGTRLSVL.

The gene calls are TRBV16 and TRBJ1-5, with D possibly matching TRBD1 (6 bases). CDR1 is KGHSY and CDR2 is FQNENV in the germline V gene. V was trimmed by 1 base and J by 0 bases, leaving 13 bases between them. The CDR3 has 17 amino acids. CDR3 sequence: CASSQWGDRYSNQPQHF. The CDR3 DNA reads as TGTGCCAGCAGCCAATGGGGTGACAGGTATAGCAATCAGCCCCAGCATTTT. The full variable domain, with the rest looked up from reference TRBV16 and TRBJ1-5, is GEEVAQTPKHLVRGEGQKAKLYCAPIKGHSYVFWYQQVLKNEFKFLISFQNENVFDETGMPKERFSAKCLPNSPCSLEIQATKLEDSAVYFCASSQWGDRYSNQPQHFGDGTRLSIL.

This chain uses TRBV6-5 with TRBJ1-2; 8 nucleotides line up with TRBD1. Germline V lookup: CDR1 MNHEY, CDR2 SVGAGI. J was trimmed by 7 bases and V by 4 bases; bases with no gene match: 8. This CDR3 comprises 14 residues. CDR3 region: CASSSMTGAPGYTF. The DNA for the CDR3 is TGTGCCAGCAGTTCGATGACAGGGGCCCCTGGCTACACCTTC.

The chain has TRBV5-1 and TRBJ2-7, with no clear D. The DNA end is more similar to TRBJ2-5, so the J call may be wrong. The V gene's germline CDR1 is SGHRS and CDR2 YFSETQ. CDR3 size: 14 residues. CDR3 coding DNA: TGCGCCAGCAGCCTCGACGGACGACGTCAGACCCAGTACTTC. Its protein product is CASSLDGRRQTQYF.